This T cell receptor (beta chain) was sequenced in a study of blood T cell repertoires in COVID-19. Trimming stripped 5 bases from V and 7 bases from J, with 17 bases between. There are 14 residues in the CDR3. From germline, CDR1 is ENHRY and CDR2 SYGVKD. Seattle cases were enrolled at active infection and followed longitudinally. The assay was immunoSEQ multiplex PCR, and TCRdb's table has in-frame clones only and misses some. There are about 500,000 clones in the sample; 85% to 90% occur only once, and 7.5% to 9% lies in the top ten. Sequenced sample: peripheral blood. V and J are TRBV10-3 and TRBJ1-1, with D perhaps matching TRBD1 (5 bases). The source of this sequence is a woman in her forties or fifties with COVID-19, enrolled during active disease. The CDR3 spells CAISPNQGIIEAFF. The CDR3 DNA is TGTGCCATCAGTCCAAATCAGGGTATTATTGAAGCTTTCTTT.